This T cell receptor (beta chain) was retrieved from a study of blood T cell repertoires in COVID-19. Study details: Italy, Spain and the United States were the sources of the convalescent and acute COVID-19 samples. In each case, the material was cDNA or gDNA derived from T cells, B-cell-depleted T cells, or PBMCs.

The CDR3 contains 16 residues. V lost 1 base, J lost 0 bases, and 14 bases lay in between. The germline V gene has CDR1 SGHRS and CDR2 YFSETQ. Methods used by the authors: Amplifying reference gene primers gave estimates of nucleated cell counts. Clones were sequenced by immunoSEQ multiplex PCR, and TCRdb holds only the in-frame ones, with some missing. V, J and clone size were drawn from that table, and D and trimming were deduced from the DNA. This table has approximately 230,000 clones, approximately 80% appearing once. Sequenced input: peripheral blood. This rearrangement joins TRBV5-1 to TRBJ2-7; TRBD2 might be the D (5 bases). The source of this sequence is a man older than 75 with acute or convalescent COVID-19. DNA of the CDR3: TGCGCCAGCAGCTTGCCGGGAAAAGGGATCTCCTACGAGCAGTACTTC. Translated: CASSLPGKGISYEQYF.